The T cell receptor beta chain under discussion was sequenced for a study of blood T cells in healthy people across ages (dated by TCRdb to about 2015). Some background on the complete study: Template switching captured roughly one uniquely barcoded TCR beta cDNA molecule per two T cells in model experiments. The study measured age-related changes in TCR beta repertoire diversity using deep sequencing normalized with unique cDNA molecular identifiers. Donors were grouped into four age groups: young (average 16 years), middle-aged (less than 40), aged (around 56) and long-lived (approximately 78). Donors of different ages were randomly distributed across sequencing lanes to avoid experimental bias. For two donors (one aged 18 to 30 and one aged 80 or older), the study analyzed two additional independent replicas of 1 million unique cDNA reads from the same blood draw.

Overall study results and their limits: Because profiling used bulk unsorted PBMCs, naive and antigen-experienced compartments could not be compared conclusively. The CMV infection status of donors was not known, potentially confounding age-related changes in expanded clonotypes. Compared with the aged group, the long-lived group had more naive CD4+ T cells, fewer expanded clones and increased TCR diversity, suggesting age selection. A strong correlation was found between observed TCR beta diversity and the percentage of naive T cells measured by flow cytometry. As age increased, observed TCR beta diversity per million T cells dropped in a roughly linear way, and a significant reduction was already evident by age 40. Estimates of total diversity based on one million sequenced T cells were regarded as lower bounds and as underestimates.

This clonotype has at least ten counts. There is no known antigen for this receptor. Base quality data are lacking; no much larger clone is found one base away. Library creation used 5' RACE. The listed sequencing device is Illumina HiSeq 2500. The second PCR ran for roughly 6 to 11 cycles and used a J-beta primer mix along with a sample-barcoded 5' primer. A template-switch 5' adaptor carrying 12 random nucleotides introduced a unique molecular identifier onto each TCR beta cDNA molecule. Each sample yielded at least 2.5 million CDR3-containing paired-end reads. First-strand cDNA synthesis was performed from all RNA using the Mint cDNA synthesis kit, with priming by a TRBC-specific oligonucleotide. All cDNA was treated with uracil-DNA glycosylase and then went through a first 18-cycle PCR with the universal primers M1SS and BC2_uni_R. Regarding the original processing steps: For normalization, 1 million high-quality reads, each with a distinct molecular identifier, were randomly selected from each sample. Reads with shared molecular identifiers were discarded instead of being binned into consensus sequences. MiTCR, run with a Q25 quality threshold and the strictest error-elimination algorithm, handled CDR3 identification, clonotype clustering and error correction. A nonparametric unseen species model with Euler transformation was used to estimate lower-bound total TCR beta diversity. Clones were called with MiXCR by TCRdb after fastp trimmed the public reads at Q25, and only in-frame beta chains were retained. A single entry per CDR3 protein holds the most common genes and DNA from its merged rows. These V and J calls rely on TCRdb rather than the paper's analysis. In this sample the table shows some 1.7 million distinct CDR3 sequences, roughly 27% of which occur a single time. 7.7% of the sample belongs to the ten largest clones.

Systemically healthy Caucasian individuals from Russia, 39 in total and aged about 6 to 100 years, were included as donors. Roughly 11 milliliters of peripheral blood were drawn from each donor into EDTA-treated Vacutainer tubes. Ficoll-Paque density-gradient centrifugation was used to isolate PBMCs, with at least 6 million per sample. Total RNA, at least 6 micrograms per sample, was extracted from PBMCs with Trizol reagent. Naive CD45RAhigh/CD27high T cell percentages were measured by flow cytometry on a PBMC aliquot from every donor. Trimming takes 1 base from V and 0 bases from J, and the germline ends sit 14 bases apart. CDR1 and CDR2 were assigned from the germline V gene as SGHTA and FQGNSA. From cysteine to phenylalanine, the CDR3 is 17 amino acids long. Only the CDR3 portion is preserved as DNA: 51 bases, with reading frame beginning at the first base.

The sequence is built from TRBV7-2 and TRBJ2-3, with TRBD2 perhaps the D gene, on 6 matching bases. The clonotype was recovered from a young woman in good health. The sample was blood. At the DNA level, the sequence is TGTGCCAGCAGCTTAGTGTGGGTAGCGGCAAGCACAGATACGCAGTATTTT. Its protein product is CASSLVWVAASTDTQYF.